This T cell receptor (beta chain) was profiled in a study of response to subunit inactivated influenza vaccine. Whole-study findings and limits: Few additional T cells are recruited per seasonal influenza vaccination, authors suggested.

From the RT-PCR reads, TCRdb called clonotypes with MiXCR, one entry per CDR3 protein. Here the sample spans 500,000 to 600,000 distinct CDR3 sequences, around 13% being singletons. The V end was cut by 4 bases, the J end by 11 bases, with 9 bases between. The CDR3 sequence is 11 residues long. CDR1 and CDR2 from the germline V gene are SGHNT and YENEEA. Note on this clonotype: Its antigen remains unidentified.

V and J are TRBV11-3 and TRBJ2-1, with D possibly matching TRBD1 (6 bases). This receptor was identified in a man between 45 and 60 years old who received an inactivated influenza vaccine. The specimen was PBMCs from blood, collected 11 to 12 days after vaccination. CDR3 residues: CASSSRGKQFF. The DNA of the CDR3 is TGTGCCAGCAGCTCTAGGGGGAAGCAGTTCTTC.